This T cell receptor (beta chain) emerged from a study of cytomegalovirus exposure and HLA in healthy donors. With regard to this clone: Its specificity is not known.

The trim removed 5 bases at V and 5 bases at J, leaving 16 bases unmatched. This CDR3 contains 17 residues. Germline V gene data show CDR1 as SGHTA and CDR2 as FQGTGA. Regarding the study as a whole: Being indistinguishable, some V segments were excluded, TRBV6-2 and TRBV6-3 among them.

Amplification used 60 Vbeta primers and 13 Jbeta primers. Clones were sequenced by immunoSEQ multiplex PCR, and TCRdb holds only the in-frame ones, with some missing. Of tens of thousands of clones listed, approximately 64% are singletons. The clonotype originates from a boy younger than 18 in good health and CMV-seropositive. Material for sequencing was PBMCs. The V and J genes are TRBV7-3 and TRBJ2-7; TRBD1 matches 9 bases. CDR3 region: CASSPRGPNRGLNEQYF. Here the CDR3 DNA reads TGTGCCAGCAGCCCCAGGGGCCCTAACAGGGGGCTCAACGAGCAGTACTTC.